Listed below are T cell receptor beta chains from one sample, sequenced in a study of cytomegalovirus exposure and HLA in healthy donors. Generated by immunoSEQ multiplex PCR, the TCRdb table keeps only in-frame clones and is missing some. The sample carries some 130,000 clones, about 80% recorded once. The source material was PBMCs. The receptor set was obtained from a man aged 25-40 years in good health and CMV-seropositive. The CDR3 runs from the conserved cysteine through the conserved F or W. The order of the fields is J gene, CDR3 length, clone size, D gene, V gene, CDR3 protein, CDR3 DNA. A D gene is named only where the DNA matches it firmly. The listing skips clone size in some rows; elsewhere it reads once, few, many or a size class.

>TRBJ1-5|15|NA|NA|TRBV2
CASRETGYSNQPQHF
TGTGCCAGCAGGGAGACAGGATATAGCAATCAGCCCCAGCATTTT
>TRBJ1-2|15|NA|TRBD1|TRBV6-1
CASSGGTGDHYGYTF
TGTGCCAGCAGTGGAGGGACAGGCGATCACTATGGCTACACCTTC
>TRBJ1-1|13|NA|NA|TRBV6-1
CASIGAALAGAFF
TGTGCCAGCATTGGGGCGGCTTTAGCTGGGGCTTTCTTT
>TRBJ2-1|12|few|TRBD2|TRBV11-3
CASSGTSPEQFF
TGTGCCAGCAGCGGGACTAGCCCTGAGCAGTTCTTC
>TRBJ1-1|14|NA|NA|TRBV18
CASSPDSGNTEAFF
TGTGCCAGCTCACCAGACTCGGGGAACACTGAAGCTTTCTTT
>TRBJ2-2|14|NA|NA|TRBV7-9
CASSLTSNTGELFF
TGTGCCAGCAGCTTAACTAGCAACACCGGGGAGCTGTTTTTT
>TRBJ1-2|15|once|TRBD1|TRBV9
CASSVADDRGYGYTF
TGTGCCAGCAGCGTAGCCGACGACAGGGGCTATGGCTACACCTTC
>TRBJ1-2|14|NA|NA|TRBV5-4
CASSSGSSRAGYTF
TGTGCCAGCAGCTCCGGGAGCTCCCGGGCCGGCTACACCTTC
>TRBJ1-1|13|once|TRBD1|TRBV12-5
CASGLDKGGEAFF
TGTGCTAGTGGTTTGGACAAAGGGGGCGAAGCTTTCTTT
>TRBJ2-7|16|NA|NA|TRBV4-1
CASSPAVSGALGEQYF
TGCGCCAGCAGCCCCGCGGTTTCGGGAGCCCTTGGCGAGCAGTACTTC
>TRBJ2-3|13|once|TRBD1|TRBV28
CASSGQGLDTQYF
TGTGCCAGCAGTGGACAGGGGTTGGATACGCAGTATTTT
>TRBJ1-6|14|NA|TRBD1|TRBV7-2
CASRLDRAFSPLHF
TGTGCCAGCAGACTCGACAGGGCGTTTTCACCCCTCCACTTT
>TRBJ1-2|15|few|NA|TRBV5-6
CASSLVGGAGYGYTF
TGTGCCAGCAGCTTGGTGGGAGGGGCAGGCTATGGCTACACCTTC
>TRBJ2-1|14|NA|TRBD1|TRBV30
CACTRTGGYNEQFF
TGTGCCTGCACCAGGACAGGGGGCTACAATGAGCAGTTCTTC